These 32 T cell receptor beta chains came from one sample sequenced in a study of cytomegalovirus exposure and HLA in healthy donors (dated by TCRdb to the late 2010s). The receptor library was made with the immunoSEQ multiplex PCR assay. For the multiplex PCR, a mixture combining 60 forward primers for TCR Vbeta segments and 13 reverse primers for TCR Jbeta segments was used. TCRdb stores this immuneACCESS table with in-frame sequences only. Part of the clones is absent; in the studies checked, under half of the shortfall reflects unresolved V genes, and no reason is known for the rest. This sample lists 150,000 to 200,000 clones; about 74% were detected once. Together, the top ten hold 3% to 4% of the sample. The sample consisted of PBMCs. The receptors were sampled from a male donor in good health and CMV-seronegative.

This chain joins TRBV19 and TRBJ2-4; 8 bases align to TRBD2. This CDR3 contains 16 residues. Germline CDR1 is LNHDA and CDR2 is SQIVND (reference sequence). J gave up 7 bases and V 4 bases, and 12 bases lay outside the gene matches. The CDR3 sequence is CASSSPGGAKNNIQYF. The DNA of the CDR3 is TGTGCCAGTAGTAGCCCCGGGGGGGCGAAGAACAACATTCAGTACTTC. Full variable domain (missing parts from reference TRBV19 and TRBJ2-4): DGGITQSPKYLFRKEGQNVTLSCEQNLNHDAMYWYRQDPGQGLRLIYYSQIVNDFQKGDIAEGYSVSREKKESFPLTVTSAQKNPTAFYLCASSSPGGAKNNIQYFGAGTRLSVL.

This clone was counted only a few times. J is TRBJ2-7 and V is TRBV2; 9 positions match TRBD1. The germline CDR1 and CDR2 sequences are SNHLY and FYNNEI. CDR3 size: 14 residues. J gave up 3 bases and V 7 bases, and 7 bases lay outside the gene matches. This CDR3 reads CASTDGTGIYEQYF. The CDR3 nucleotides read TGTGCCAGCACGGACGGGACAGGGATCTACGAGCAGTACTTC.

The gene calls are TRBV6-5 and TRBJ2-1, with TRBD2 identical over 10 bases. J gave up 9 bases and V 0 bases, and 8 bases lay outside the gene matches. In germline, CDR1 is MNHEY, CDR2 SVGAGI. The CDR3 has 16 amino acids. CDR3 bases: TGTGCCAGCAGTTACTCCAGCGGGAGGGCGGCGGGTGAGCAGTTCTTC. Translation gives CASSYSSGRAAGEQFF.

V is TRBV2 and J is TRBJ1-1; D uncertain. The CDR3 has 14 amino acids. Germline V gene sequence: CDR1 SNHLY, CDR2 FYNNEI. Trimming stripped 7 bases from V and 4 bases from J, with 16 bases between. The CDR3 DNA is TGTGCCAGCACCCGAGGCGAGAAATTCACTGAAGCTTTCTTT. Translation: CASTRGEKFTEAFF.

The chain employs TRBV27 and TRBJ2-1; perhaps TRBD2 as D (6 bases). V was trimmed by 5 bases and J by 5 bases, leaving 13 bases between them. Germline lookup yields CDR1 MNHEY and CDR2 SMNVEV (reference sequence). The CDR3 spans 14 residues. This chain's CDR3 is CASSRGFINNEQFF. The DNA of the CDR3 is TGTGCCAGCAGTCGGGGGTTCATCAACAATGAGCAGTTCTTC.

This clone was counted between two and nine times. V usage is TRBV5-6 and J usage is TRBJ1-5; D is unresolved. The CDR3 spans 12 residues. Trimming took 4 bases from V and 5 from J, leaving 7 bases between them. Germline lookup yields CDR1 SGHDT and CDR2 YYEEEE. For the CDR3, the DNA is TGTGCCAGCAGCACGCTATATCAGCCCCAGCATTTT. As protein: CASSTLYQPQHF. Complete variable domain (other parts from reference TRBV5-6 and TRBJ1-5): DAGVTQSPTHLIKTRGQQVTLRCSPKSGHDTVSWYQQALGQGPQFIFQYYEEEERQRGNFPDRFSGHQFPNYSSELNVNALLLGDSALYLCASSTLYQPQHFGDGTRLSIL.

This chain joins TRBV7-2 and TRBJ2-2, with D possibly TRBD2 on 5 matching bases. Per germline, CDR1 SGHTA and CDR2 FQGNSA. The V gene lost 5 bases and the J gene lost 5 bases, with 12 bases spanning the gap. This CDR3 region has 14 residues. The CDR3 sequence is CASSQRPGTGELFF. CDR3 sequence (DNA): TGTGCCAGCAGCCAACGACCGGGGACCGGGGAGCTGTTTTTT.

This clone occurred a few times. The V call is TRBV19, the J call TRBJ1-1, with a possible D match to TRBD1 (5 bases). Per the germline V gene, CDR1 is LNHDA and CDR2 is SQIVND (reference sequence). This CDR3 has 14 residues. V was cut by 9 bases and J by 7 bases, with 21 bases left in between. The CDR3 here is CASLGTDSRHEAFF. The CDR3 DNA is TGTGCCAGCCTCGGTACAGACAGCCGGCATGAAGCTTTCTTT.

The chain joins TRBV19 to TRBJ2-7, with D perhaps matching TRBD1 (6 bases). The CDR3 has 13 residues. Germline CDR1 reads LNHDA; CDR2 reads SQIVND (reference sequence). Between the trimmed V and J ends, which lost 7 bases and 4 bases, there was a span of 14 bases. The CDR3 DNA is TGTGCCAGTAACGCCAGGGGAGAGTACGAGCAGTACTTC. Residues: CASNARGEYEQYF. Drawing the rest from reference TRBV19 and TRBJ2-7, the complete variable domain is DGGITQSPKYLFRKEGQNVTLSCEQNLNHDAMYWYRQDPGQGLRLIYYSQIVNDFQKGDIAEGYSVSREKKESFPLTVTSAQKNPTAFYLCASNARGEYEQYFGPGTRLTVT.

The chain links TRBV25-1 to TRBJ1-1; no definite D call. The CDR3 consists of 14 residues. Germline loops: CDR1 MGHDK, CDR2 SYGVNS. Trimming cost V 5 bases and J 1 base, with 11 bases left between them. The CDR3, as DNA: TGTGCCAGCAGTAAGAGGGATTCGAACACTGAAGCTTTCTTT. Its translation: CASSKRDSNTEAFF.

The rearrangement uses TRBV13 and TRBJ2-7; D perhaps matches TRBD1 (6 bases). Trimming cost V 4 bases and J 1 base, with 17 bases left between them. The CDR3 extends over 16 amino acids. Germline values: CDR1 PRHDT, CDR2 FYEKMQ (reference sequence). The CDR3 DNA is TGTGCCAGCAGCTCTACAACAGGGACCCTTTCCTACGAGCAGTACTTC. It is translated as CASSSTTGTLSYEQYF.

The rearrangement links TRBV18 to TRBJ1-2; D gene uncertain. Per the germline V gene, CDR1 is KGHSH and CDR2 is LQKENI. V lost 2 bases and J 4 bases, leaving 11 bases between the germline ends. There are 14 residues in the CDR3. The CDR3 nucleotides read TGTGCCAGCTCACCAGGGCAGGACTTCTATGGCTACACCTTC. Translation: CASSPGQDFYGYTF.

The chain combines TRBV19 with TRBJ1-1; 7 nucleotides align to TRBD1. The V and J ends lost 6 bases and 2 bases, in that order; junction bases with no gene match: 12. The CDR3 is 16 amino acids. Germline V gene data show CDR1 as LNHDA and CDR2 as SQIVND (reference sequence). This chain's CDR3 is CASRMEGGTVNTEAFF. The CDR3, as DNA: TGTGCCAGTAGAATGGAAGGGGGCACTGTCAACACTGAAGCTTTCTTT. The whole variable domain, filled in from reference TRBV19 and TRBJ1-1, reads DGGITQSPKYLFRKEGQNVTLSCEQNLNHDAMYWYRQDPGQGLRLIYYSQIVNDFQKGDIAEGYSVSREKKESFPLTVTSAQKNPTAFYLCASRMEGGTVNTEAFFGQGTRLTVV.

The sample holds a few counts of this clone. V gene TRBV30 combines with J gene TRBJ1-3; no clear D. Germline CDR1 and CDR2: GTSNPN and SVGIG (reference sequence). There are 12 residues in the CDR3. The V end was cut by 4 bases, the J end by 4 bases, with 8 bases between. The DNA of the CDR3 is TGTGCCTGGAATTCAATCGGAAACACCATATATTTT. Translated: CAWNSIGNTIYF.

This rearrangement joins TRBV5-1 to TRBJ2-2, with D possibly matching TRBD1 (6 bases). Germline lookup yields CDR1 SGHRS and CDR2 YFSETQ. The V gene lost 3 bases and the J gene lost 4 bases, with 16 bases spanning the gap. This CDR3 has 16 amino acids. Here the CDR3 DNA reads TGCGCCAGCAGCTATCCGACAGGAATCACCACCGGGGAGCTGTTTTTT. Its protein product is CASSYPTGITTGELFF.

This chain links TRBV19 with TRBJ2-2; D may be TRBD2 (5 bases). The V and J ends lost 5 bases and 3 bases respectively, with 13 bases between them. The CDR3 is made up of 15 amino acids. CDR1 is LNHDA and CDR2 is SQIVND in the germline V gene (reference sequence). CDR3 sequence reads: CASSPWGEYTGELFF. The CDR3 DNA sequence: TGTGCCAGTAGTCCATGGGGAGAATACACCGGGGAGCTGTTTTTT.

This chain uses TRBV18 with TRBJ1-1; D not resolved. Germline loops: CDR1 KGHSH, CDR2 LQKENI. The CDR3 totals 13 residues. Trimming cost V 3 bases and J 1 base, with 6 bases left between them. CDR3 bases: TGTGCCAGCTCACCTACACAGAACACTGAAGCTTTCTTT. This encodes CASSPTQNTEAFF.

The chain carries TRBV2 and TRBJ2-7; no clear D. Per germline, CDR1 SNHLY and CDR2 FYNNEI. The CDR3 length is 12 residues. The V end lost 8 bases, the J end lost 2 bases, and 10 bases lay between the germline ends. The CDR3 sequence: CASSTETYEQYF. In DNA, the CDR3 is TGTGCCAGCTCTACCGAAACCTACGAGCAGTACTTC. The full variable domain, completed using reference TRBV2 and TRBJ2-7, is EPEVTQTPSHQVTQMGQEVILRCVPISNHLYFYWYRQILGQKVEFLVSFYNNEISEKSEIFDDQFSVERPDGSNFTLKIRSTKLEDSAMYFCASSTETYEQYFGPGTRLTVT.

The V call is TRBV15, the J call TRBJ1-6; a weak D match, TRBD1 (6 bases). V dropped 0 bases and J dropped 10 bases, with 22 bases sitting between them. CDR1 and CDR2 from the germline V gene are LNHNV and YYDKDF (reference sequence). This CDR3 is built from 18 residues. The CDR3 nucleotides are TGTGCCACCAGCAGAGATCTCTATGGGGGCAGGCCCGGGTCACCCCTCCACTTT. Translating it yields CATSRDLYGGRPGSPLHF.

In the case of this clone: The sample has other DNA sequences that encode this CDR3 too. The V gene is TRBV10-3, the J gene TRBJ2-3; TRBD2 might be the D (6 bases). CDR3 length equals 15 residues. Germline CDR1 and CDR2: ENHRY and SYGVKD. V lost 6 bases and J lost 5, with 18 bases in between. Here the CDR3 reads CAIRPSGGTKDTQYF. The CDR3, as DNA: TGTGCCATCAGACCTAGTGGGGGGACCAAAGATACGCAGTATTTT.

The chain joins TRBV18 to TRBJ1-2; D gene ambiguous. CDR3 length equals 14 residues. V gave up 1 base and J gave up 2 bases, with 8 bases separating them. CDR1 is KGHSH, CDR2 LQKENI, per germline. CDR3 protein: CASSPLRENYGYTF. The CDR3 nucleotides are TGTGCCAGCTCACCACTCCGGGAGAACTATGGCTACACCTTC.

V usage is TRBV7-8 and J usage is TRBJ2-3, with 8 bases matching TRBD2. The CDR3 consists of 15 residues. Germline V CDR1 and CDR2: SGHVS, FQNEAQ. V trimming: 4 bases; J trimming: 4 bases; junction bases outside the gene matches: 7. The DNA for the CDR3 is TGTGCCAGCAGCTCCGGACTAGCAAAGTCAGATACGCAGTATTTT. Its translation: CASSSGLAKSDTQYF. The variable domain in full, with the rest retrieved from reference TRBV7-8 and TRBJ2-3, is GAGVSQSPRYKVAKRGQDVALRCDPISGHVSLFWYQQALGQGPEFLTYFQNEAQLDKSGLPSDRFFAERPEGSVSTLKIQRTQQEDSAVYLCASSSGLAKSDTQYFGPGTRLTVL.

This clone was seen only a few times. V gene TRBV14 combines with J gene TRBJ2-7; TRBD1 aligns across 8 bases. Germline V gene sequence: CDR1 SGHDN, CDR2 FVKESK. The CDR3 contains 14 residues. The J segment lost 4 bases and the V segment lost 5 bases, leaving 7 bases of the junction unmatched. In nucleotides, the CDR3 is TGTGCCAGCAGCTGGACAGGGTGGGGATACGAGCAGTACTTC. This encodes CASSWTGWGYEQYF.

As for this clone: An end of the junction differs from the germline gene, which may be a read error. The genes are TRBV5-1 and TRBJ2-3; a possible D gene is TRBD2 (6 bases). There are 22 residues in the CDR3. The germline V gene encodes CDR1 SGHRS and CDR2 YFSETQ. The CDR3 sequence is CASSLRGTGTFSDFVSIDTQYF. The CDR3 nucleotides are TGCGCCAGCAGCCTGAGGGGCACGGGGACTTTTTCCGACTTTGTTAGCATAGATACGCAGTATTTT.

This clone was counted only a few times. This sequence joins TRBV7-6 and TRBJ1-3, with a tentative D call TRBD1 (5 bases). Trimming shortened V by 2 bases and J by 0 bases, and 20 bases separated the two germline ends. The CDR3 loop spans 19 amino acids. Germline values: CDR1 SGHVS, CDR2 FNYEAQ. The CDR3 is CASSLRPVGGVASGNTIYF. Here the CDR3 DNA reads TGTGCCAGCAGCTTAAGGCCGGTCGGGGGGGTGGCCTCTGGAAACACCATATATTTT.

As to this clone: Its ends do not fully match the called genes, so a read error is possible. V is TRBV7-6 and J is TRBJ2-1, with TRBD2 matching 14 bases. Per germline, CDR1 SGHVS and CDR2 FNYEAQ. The CDR3 has 19 amino acids. CDR3 nucleotides: TGTACCAGCAGCACACCCGGGACTAGCGGGGGTAGCTCCTACAATGAGCAGTTCTTC. Its protein product is CTSSTPGTSGGSSYNEQFF.

This chain joins TRBV9 and TRBJ2-2, with D possibly being TRBD2 (5 bases). Germline V gene lookup returns CDR1 SGDLS and CDR2 YYNGEE. V was pared by 0 bases and J by 6 bases, with 9 bases between. This CDR3 is 14 amino acids long. Written as DNA, the CDR3 is TGTGCCAGCAGCGTAGGAGGGCTGGCCGGGGAGCTGTTTTTT. Amino acids: CASSVGGLAGELFF.

This chain links TRBV19 with TRBJ2-3; D might be TRBD2 (7 bases). This CDR3 spans 14 amino acids. Deletions cut 6 bases from V and 6 bases from J, with 16 bases between. Per germline, CDR1 LNHDA and CDR2 SQIVND (reference sequence). The CDR3 DNA follows: TGTGCCAGTAGGTTGGGCGGGGGCGGGGATACGCAGTATTTT. This encodes CASRLGGGGDTQYF.

The J gene is TRBJ1-4, the V gene TRBV5-1; D is ambiguous. The CDR3 is 14 amino acids. Germline V lookup: CDR1 SGHRS, CDR2 YFSETQ. Trimming removed 4 bases from V and 2 bases from J, with 9 bases in between. The CDR3 region has the DNA TGCGCCAGCAGCCCCGGGAATACTAATGAAAAACTGTTTTTT. Its protein product is CASSPGNTNEKLFF.

The CDR3 protein is CATSGFRQVCLYEQYF. The DNA of the CDR3 is TGTGCCACCAGCGGGTTTCGACAGGTTTGCCTCTACGAGCAGTACTTC. The chain combines TRBV15 with TRBJ2-7; D possibly corresponds to TRBD1 (6 bases). Germline V lookup: CDR1 LNHNV, CDR2 YYDKDF (reference sequence). Trimming cost V 5 bases and J 3 bases, with 20 bases left between them. The CDR3 sequence is 16 residues long.

In its sample, this clone was seen a few times. The same CDR3 is also encoded by other DNA sequences in this sample. The V and J genes are TRBV11-2 and TRBJ2-3; 7 bases are shared with TRBD2. The CDR3 runs 16 residues. With 7 bases clipped from V and 1 base from J, the junction kept 11 bases outside the gene matches. CDR1 SGHAT and CDR2 FQNNGV come from the germline V gene. Written as DNA, the CDR3 is TGTGCCAGCACCACGCTCCGGGACTATCGCACAGATACGCAGTATTTT. Amino acid sequence: CASTTLRDYRTDTQYF. The full variable domain, rest sourced from reference TRBV11-2 and TRBJ2-3, is EAGVAQSPRYKIIEKRQSVAFWCNPISGHATLYWYQQILGQGPKLLIQFQNNGVVDDSQLPKDRFSAERLKGVDSTLKIQPAKLEDSAVYLCASTTLRDYRTDTQYFGPGTRLTVL.

The rearrangement joins TRBV10-3 to TRBJ1-5, with D possibly matching TRBD1 (6 bases). There are 16 residues in the CDR3. Germline lookup yields CDR1 ENHRY and CDR2 SYGVKD. V shed 6 bases and J shed 0 bases, with 15 bases lying between them. The CDR3 DNA follows: TGTGCCATCAGATACAGGGTGGTTTATAGCAATCAGCCCCAGCATTTT. Protein: CAIRYRVVYSNQPQHF.